Detailed here is one T cell receptor beta chain. Its target is unknown. This sample is part of a study of cytomegalovirus exposure and HLA in healthy donors. Findings and limits, study-wide: The authors reported that TCR beta sequences could predict HLA-A and HLA-B alleles. These predictions were accurate for most subjects in the first cohort.

Vbeta (60) and Jbeta (13) primers were used in the PCR. The data were produced by immunoSEQ multiplex PCR, yet TCRdb's version contains in-frame clones alone and is incomplete. Here the sample table reports 100,000 to 150,000 clones. Trimming left V 5 bases short and J 0 bases short, with 12 bases between. Germline V CDR1 and CDR2: SQVTM, ANQGSEA. There are 14 residues in the CDR3. The genes are TRBV29-1 and TRBJ2-3; TRBD2 might be the D (6 bases). The origin of this receptor is a man aged 18 to 29 in good health and CMV-seronegative. The sample taken for sequencing was PBMCs. CDR3 nucleotide sequence: TGCAGCGTTAAAAGAGCGGGTAGCACAGATACGCAGTATTTT. Its protein is CSVKRAGSTDTQYF.